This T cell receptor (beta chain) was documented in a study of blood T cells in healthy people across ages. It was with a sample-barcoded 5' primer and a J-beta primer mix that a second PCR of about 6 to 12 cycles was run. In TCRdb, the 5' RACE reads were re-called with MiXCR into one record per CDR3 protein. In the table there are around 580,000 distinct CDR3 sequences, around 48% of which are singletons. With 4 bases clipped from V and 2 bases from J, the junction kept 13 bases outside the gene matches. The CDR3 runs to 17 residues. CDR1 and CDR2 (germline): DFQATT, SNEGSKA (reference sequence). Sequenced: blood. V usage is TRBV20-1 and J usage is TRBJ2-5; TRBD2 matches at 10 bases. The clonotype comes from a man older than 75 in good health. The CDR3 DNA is TGCAGTGCTAAGAGGGGACTAGCGCCAACGCTTCAAGAGACCCAGTACTTC. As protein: CSAKRGLAPTLQETQYF.